The present entry profiles one TCR beta chain with its context. The data belong to a study of blood T cell repertoires in COVID-19. Background on the study: Some COVID-19 samples were acute and others convalescent; all came from the United States, Italy and Spain.

Germline V gene lookup returns CDR1 SEHNR and CDR2 FQNEAQ (reference sequence). Trimming cost V 5 bases and J 5 bases, with 9 bases left between them. The length of the CDR3 is 12 residues. Method: immunoSEQ multiplex PCR; TCRdb's copy keeps in-frame clones and lacks some. The table lists roughly 400,000 clones, 88% of them singletons. The sample taken for sequencing was PBMCs or T cells enriched from blood (not recorded which). The origin of this receptor is a woman aged 35 to 49 with acute COVID-19. V and J are TRBV7-9 and TRBJ1-1; D not certain. CDR3 in DNA: TGTGCCAGCAGCCGCATGGAGACTGAAGCTTTCTTT. Translated: CASSRMETEAFF.